The 20 T cell receptor beta chains below come from one sample, sequenced in a study of T cells after yellow fever vaccination. Each CDR3 protein gets one entry after TCRdb re-called the 5' RACE reads with MiXCR. Here the sample spans some 160,000 distinct CDR3 sequences, 6% to 7.5% being singletons. This specimen consisted of CD4+ T cells sorted from PBMCs, obtained roughly 5 days after the first yellow fever vaccination. These receptors came from a man younger than 35 who received the YFV17D yellow fever vaccine.

This clonotype has a handful of counts. The genes are TRBV20-1 and TRBJ1-1; perhaps TRBD1 as D (6 bases). The germline V and J ends were trimmed by 1 base and 3 bases, with 12 bases remaining between them. The CDR3 is made up of 14 amino acids. Germline V CDR1 and CDR2: DFQATT, SNEGSKA (reference sequence). For the CDR3, the DNA is TGCAGTGCTAGAGCAGGGGCAACGGACACTGAAGCTTTCTTT. Translation: CSARAGATDTEAFF.

This clonotype was counted only a few times. The chain employs TRBV20-1 and TRBJ2-6; perhaps TRBD1 as D (5 bases). Germline lookup yields CDR1 DFQATT and CDR2 SNEGSKA (reference sequence). The CDR3 has 13 amino acids. Trimming left V 5 bases short and J 0 bases short, with 5 bases between. In DNA, the CDR3 is TGCAGTGCTGACAGCTCTGGGGCCAACGTCCTGACTTTC. Translation: CSADSSGANVLTF.

Notes on this clonotype: One end of the junction varies from germline; a read error may be responsible. The chain combines TRBV7-2 with TRBJ2-3; D could derive from TRBD1 or TRBD2 (5 bases each). The CDR3 consists of 13 residues. Germline V gives CDR1 SGHTA, CDR2 FQGNSA. The CDR3 nucleotides are TGTGCCAGAAGCTTAGGGGACGGGGATACGCAGTATTTT. The encoded protein is CARSLGDGDTQYF. The full variable domain, completed using reference TRBV7-2 and TRBJ2-3, is GAGVSQSPSNKVTEKGKDVELRCDPISGHTALYWYRQSLGQGLEFLIYFQGNSAPDKSGLPSDRFSAERTGGSVSTLTIQRTQQEDSAVYLCARSLGDGDTQYFGPGTRLTVL.

As to this clonotype: Being one base from a much bigger clone, this may be a read error. This chain joins TRBV5-1 and TRBJ2-3, with TRBD1 matching 8 bases. The CDR3 loop spans 14 amino acids. Germline-derived CDR1 and CDR2 are SGHRS and YFSETQ. CDR3 sequence reads: CTSSPLDRVDTQYF. CDR3 nucleotide sequence: TGCACCAGCAGCCCACTGGACAGGGTAGATACGCAGTATTTT.

This clonotype has at least ten counts. The genes are TRBV29-1 and TRBJ2-3; 11 bases align to TRBD2. CDR1 and CDR2 from the germline V gene are SQVTM and ANQGSEA. CDR3 length equals 13 residues. J gave up 5 bases and V 6 bases, and 4 bases lay outside the gene matches. The CDR3 spells CSVRLAGLDTQYF. For the CDR3, the DNA is TGCAGCGTACGACTAGCGGGGTTAGATACGCAGTATTTT.

V usage is TRBV5-1 and J usage is TRBJ1-1, with D perhaps TRBD1 (6 bases). Germline V lookup: CDR1 SGHRS, CDR2 YFSETQ. V shed 1 base and J shed 5 bases, with 15 bases lying between them. The CDR3 runs 15 residues. CDR3 bases: TGCGCCAGCAGCTTGATTCCGGGGGCACGGACTGAAGCTTTCTTT. Protein product: CASSLIPGARTEAFF.

This clonotype was detected ten times or more. The CDR3 is CASSVAAWFGADTQYF. CDR3 sequence (DNA): TGTGCCAGCAGCGTAGCTGCCTGGTTTGGAGCAGATACGCAGTATTTT. V gene TRBV9 combines with J gene TRBJ2-3; D is undetermined. The CDR3 consists of 16 residues. With 0 bases removed from V and 4 bases from J, the gap between germline ends came to 15 bases. CDR1 and CDR2 (germline): SGDLS, YYNGEE.

This clonotype has a count of ten or more. This rearrangement joins TRBV11-3 to TRBJ2-1; 8 nucleotides align to TRBD2. The CDR3 covers 16 residues. The germline CDR1 and CDR2 sequences are SGHNT and YENEEA. V trimming: 0 bases; J trimming: 0 bases; junction bases outside the gene matches: 1. CDR3 DNA sequence: TGTGCCAGCAGCTTAGATGGGACTAGCTCCTACAATGAGCAGTTCTTC. It yields the protein CASSLDGTSSYNEQFF.

This clonotype was seen more than once but under ten times. The gene calls are TRBV7-8 and TRBJ1-5; tentatively, D is TRBD1 (5 bases). Germline V gene data show CDR1 as SGHVS and CDR2 as FQNEAQ. V lost 0 bases, J lost 6 bases, and 15 bases lay in between. The CDR3 consists of 16 residues. The chain's CDR3 is CASSLAGQGVAQPQHF. For the CDR3, the DNA is TGTGCCAGCAGCTTAGCCGGCCAGGGCGTTGCTCAGCCCCAGCATTTT.

This clonotype was recorded many times. The V gene is TRBV5-1, the J gene TRBJ2-3, with D perhaps TRBD1 or TRBD2 (6 bases each). The CDR3 is 16 residues long. Germline CDR1 reads SGHRS; CDR2 reads YFSETQ. The germline V and J ends were trimmed by 0 bases and 3 bases, with 14 bases remaining between them. CDR3 coding DNA: TGCGCCAGCAGCTTGGATTCCGGGGGCCGGACAGATACGCAGTATTTT. Protein product: CASSLDSGGRTDTQYF.

This clonotype has at least ten counts. CDR3 nucleotides: TGTGCCAGTACCCCCGGGCGAAGGGGGCAATCCTACGAGCAGTACTTC. Encoded protein: CASTPGRRGQSYEQYF. The gene calls are TRBV19 and TRBJ2-7, with TRBD1 matching 7 bases. Looked up from germline, CDR1 is LNHDA and CDR2 is SQIVND (reference sequence). The V and J ends lost 7 bases and 1 base, in that order; junction bases with no gene match: 13. The CDR3 is 16 residues long. The variable domain in full, with the rest retrieved from reference TRBV19 and TRBJ2-7, is DGGITQSPKYLFRKEGQNVTLSCEQNLNHDAMYWYRQDPGQGLRLIYYSQIVNDFQKGDIAEGYSVSREKKESFPLTVTSAQKNPTAFYLCASTPGRRGQSYEQYFGPGTRLTVT.

To note about this clonotype: This sequence may be a read error, since a much larger clone differs from it by one base. The J gene is TRBJ2-1, the V gene TRBV5-1; 7 bases are shared with TRBD2. This CDR3 spans 15 amino acids. Germline CDR1 reads SGHRS; CDR2 reads YFSETQ. DNA of the CDR3: TGCGCCAGCAGCCCCGGGGGGAGCTCCTACAATCAGCAGTTCTTC. This encodes CASSPGGSSYNQQFF. The whole variable domain, remainder taken from reference TRBV5-1 and TRBJ2-1, is KAGVTQTPRYLIKTRGQQVTLSCSPISGHRSVSWYQQTPGQGLQFLFEYFSETQRNKGNFPGRFSGRQFSNSRSEMNVSTLELGDSALYLCASSPGGSSYNQQFFGPGTRLTVL.

This clonotype occurred a few times. The J gene is TRBJ2-3, the V gene TRBV11-1, with 12 bases that match TRBD2. The ends lost 2 bases at V and 6 bases at J; junction bases unmatched: 12. Germline values: CDR1 SGHAT, CDR2 FQDESV (reference sequence). This CDR3 spans 18 amino acids. CDR3 in amino acids: CASSLRRLAGGPSDTQYF. Here the CDR3 DNA reads TGTGCCAGCAGCTTACGAAGGCTAGCGGGGGGGCCTTCGGATACGCAGTATTTT. Filled out from reference TRBV11-1 and TRBJ2-3, the complete variable domain reads EAEVAQSPRYKITEKSQAVAFWCDPISGHATLYWYRQILGQGPELLVQFQDESVVDDSQLPKDRFSAERLKGVDSTLKIQPAELGDSAMYLCASSLRRLAGGPSDTQYFGPGTRLTVL.

The chain couples TRBV20-1 to TRBJ2-7; TRBD1 or TRBD2 may be the D gene (6 bases each). V was pared by 5 bases and J by 4 bases, with 24 bases between. Germline V gene lookup returns CDR1 DFQATT and CDR2 SNEGSKA (reference sequence). The CDR3 is 16 amino acids. This chain's CDR3 is CSAHKTDQGSGYEQYF. The CDR3 DNA reads TGCAGTGCTCACAAAACAGACCAGGGGAGCGGGTACGAGCAGTACTTC.

This clonotype was seen many times. J is TRBJ1-5 and V is TRBV20-1; TRBD1 aligns across 12 bases. CDR1 DFQATT and CDR2 SNEGSKA come from the germline V gene (reference sequence). After removal of 1 base from V and 6 bases from J, the junction contained 7 bases not matched to a gene. The CDR3 spans 16 residues. The CDR3 DNA follows: TGCAGTGCTAGAGTCCCCGGGACAGGGGGCATTCAGCCCCAGCATTTT. It is translated as CSARVPGTGGIQPQHF.

This clonotype was recorded many times. The chain couples TRBV21-1 to TRBJ2-2; the D call in the table, TRBD1, was not verified against the DNA. TRBV21-1 is reported as a pseudogene. CDR3 size: 15 residues. The CDR3 DNA reads as TGTGCCAAGGGACAGGGGGAGCGCCGAACCGGGGAGCTGTTTTTT. Its protein product is CAKGQGERRTGELFF.

The chain recombines TRBV11-2 with TRBJ2-2; D possibly corresponds to TRBD1 (5 bases). The CDR3 is made up of 15 amino acids. Looked up from germline, CDR1 is SGHAT and CDR2 is FQNNGV. V gave up 3 bases and J gave up 2 bases, with 10 bases separating them. The DNA for the CDR3 is TGTGCCAGCAGCTTTGTACAGGCAAACACCGGGGAGCTGTTTTTT. This sequence encodes CASSFVQANTGELFF. The full variable domain, rest sourced from reference TRBV11-2 and TRBJ2-2, is EAGVAQSPRYKIIEKRQSVAFWCNPISGHATLYWYQQILGQGPKLLIQFQNNGVVDDSQLPKDRFSAERLKGVDSTLKIQPAKLEDSAVYLCASSFVQANTGELFFGEGSRLTVL.

This clonotype was seen at least ten times. The chain combines TRBV5-1 with TRBJ2-5; the D gene is possibly TRBD2 (5 bases). The CDR3 length is 14 residues. V was clipped by 2 bases and J by 5 bases, with 13 bases between them. Germline CDR1 is SGHRS and CDR2 is YFSETQ. CDR3 amino acids: CASSLTAGEETQYF. In DNA form, the CDR3 reads TGCGCCAGCAGCTTAACAGCCGGGGAGGAGACCCAGTACTTC. Together with reference TRBV5-1 and TRBJ2-5, the CDR3 gives the full variable domain: KAGVTQTPRYLIKTRGQQVTLSCSPISGHRSVSWYQQTPGQGLQFLFEYFSETQRNKGNFPGRFSGRQFSNSRSEMNVSTLELGDSALYLCASSLTAGEETQYFGPGTRLLVL.

The chain joins TRBV5-1 to TRBJ2-1, with 9 bases identical to TRBD2. V lost 2 bases and J lost 2; bases outside the gene matches: 5. The CDR3 covers 16 residues. Germline V gives CDR1 SGHRS, CDR2 YFSETQ. CDR3 amino acids: CASSFSRGGAYNEQFF. Written as DNA, the CDR3 is TGCGCCAGCAGCTTCTCCCGCGGGGGGGCCTACAATGAGCAGTTCTTC. Full variable domain (remainder filled in from reference TRBV5-1 and TRBJ2-1): KAGVTQTPRYLIKTRGQQVTLSCSPISGHRSVSWYQQTPGQGLQFLFEYFSETQRNKGNFPGRFSGRQFSNSRSEMNVSTLELGDSALYLCASSFSRGGAYNEQFFGPGTRLTVL.

This clonotype was picked up many times. The CDR3 coding sequence is TGTGCCATCAGCCAGGGTTACAATGAGCAGTTCTTC. Its translation is CAISQGYNEQFF. The chain joins TRBV10-3 to TRBJ2-1; D possibly corresponds to TRBD1 (5 bases). The CDR3 has 12 amino acids. V was cut by 6 bases and J by 4 bases, with 7 bases left in between. From germline, CDR1 is ENHRY and CDR2 SYGVKD.